These 2 T cell receptor beta chains were all obtained from the same sample, sequenced in a study of shared clonotypes between healthy human individuals. Only CD45RO-negative cells positively selected for CCR7 counted as naive CD8 cells, so terminally differentiated effector memory CD45RA+ cells were excluded. Using immunoSEQ multiplex PCR, the repertoire was profiled, and TCRdb retains in-frame clones only, with some absent. The repertoire holds around 1.9 million clones, with approximately 92% as singletons. The sample consisted of naive CD8+ T cells from PBMCs. These receptors came from a man younger than 35 in good health. Some clones in this sample may be carry-over from other donors' samples.

The chain uses TRBV29-1 and TRBJ2-3; D unresolved. The CDR3 consists of 12 residues. Germline CDR1 and CDR2: SQVTM and ANQGSEA. The CDR3 coding sequence is TGCAGTTCTGGTGGGCGGACAGATACGCAGTATTTT. Its translation is CSSGGRTDTQYF.

This chain links TRBV10-3 with TRBJ2-7, with 7 bases that match TRBD1. The CDR3 runs 15 residues. V was pared by 0 bases and J by 5 bases, with 7 bases of the junction left unmatched. Germline lookup yields CDR1 ENHRY and CDR2 SYGVKD. CDR3 bases: TGTGCCATCAGTGAGTCGACAGGGTTAATCCACGAGCAGTACTTC. Residues: CAISESTGLIHEQYF.